Each of the 6 T cell receptor beta chains below was sequenced from the same sample in a study of T-cell memory formation after mild COVID-19 (dated by TCRdb to the early 2020s). The library was produced with 5' RACE. For sequencing, an Illumina NovaSeq 6000 was employed. Clones were called with MiXCR by TCRdb after fastp trimmed the public reads at Q25, and only in-frame beta chains were retained. Each CDR3 protein gets just one entry, which takes the most common genes and DNA from the rows behind it. The sample table contains hundreds of thousands of distinct CDR3 sequences; only one count was recorded for approximately 15% of them. About 2% of the sample is in the top ten clones. Sequenced sample: PBMCs or a T cell subset sorted from them (not recorded which). The origin of the receptors is an adult woman who had mild COVID-19 (a few samples of this study predate the infection). The sample titles of this study are shuffled in the database, so cell type and time point are left out; the donor was told from shared clones.

This clonotype was seen a handful of times. V and J are TRBV29-1 and TRBJ1-1; D gene unclear. The CDR3 totals 12 residues. Trimming took off 5 bases at V and 4 bases at J, with 11 bases between the two ends. CDR1 is SQVTM and CDR2 is ANQGSEA in the germline V gene. CDR3 coding DNA: TGCAGCGTTCTGGTCAGAGGCACTGAAGCTTTCTTT. Translated: CSVLVRGTEAFF.

This clonotype was counted between two and nine times. The chain carries TRBV6-1 and TRBJ1-1, with TRBD1 as a possible D gene (5 bases). The CDR3 contains 16 residues. The germline gives CDR1 MNHNS, CDR2 SASEGT. V gave up 1 base and J gave up 1 base, with 13 bases separating them. The CDR3 protein is CASSEVNHGGNTEAFF. The CDR3 nucleotides read TGTGCCAGCAGTGAAGTAAACCACGGGGGGAACACTGAAGCTTTCTTT.

This clonotype was observed a few times. CDR3 sequence (DNA): TGTGCCAGCAGTTACCCGACAGGGGCGAACACCGGGGAGCTGTTTTTT. Residues: CASSYPTGANTGELFF. The rearrangement uses TRBV6-2 or TRBV6-3 and TRBJ2-2, with 8 bases that match TRBD1. Germline trimming cut 2 bases from V and 0 bases from J; bases unmatched to any gene: 2. The CDR3 loop spans 16 amino acids. Germline-derived CDR1 and CDR2 are MNHEY and SVGEGT.

This clonotype was observed a handful of times. The chain is built from TRBV4-1 and TRBJ2-7; D is perhaps TRBD1 (6 bases). The CDR3 sequence is 16 residues long. Germline CDR1 reads MGHRA; CDR2 reads YSYEKL. Trimming pared 2 bases from V and 2 bases from J, leaving 16 bases between. The CDR3 coding sequence is TGCGCCAGCAGCCAACCTTTCAGGGGCGCTACCTACGAGCAGTACTTC. Translation gives CASSQPFRGATYEQYF.

This sequence joins TRBV20-1 and TRBJ2-7; D perhaps matches TRBD2 (6 bases). Germline CDR1 and CDR2: DFQATT and SNEGSKA (reference sequence). The V gene lost 6 bases and the J gene lost 2 bases, with 14 bases spanning the gap. The CDR3 has 13 amino acids. CDR3 sequence reads: CSATGTDPYEQYF. The CDR3 region has the DNA TGCAGTGCCACCGGGACTGACCCCTACGAGCAGTACTTC.

This clonotype was counted at least ten times. This chain links TRBV12-3 or TRBV12-4 with TRBJ2-7, with D hard to call. The CDR3 runs 15 residues. Between the trimmed V and J ends, which lost 5 bases and 0 bases, there was a span of 14 bases. CDR3 coding DNA: TGTGCCAGCAGTCCGACTGACGGTAGCTCCTACGAGCAGTACTTC. The encoded protein is CASSPTDGSSYEQYF.